These 19 T cell receptor beta chains came from one sample sequenced in a study of cytomegalovirus exposure and HLA in healthy donors (dated by TCRdb to about 2017). The method behind the library was the immunoSEQ multiplex PCR assay. For the multiplex PCR, a mixture combining 60 forward primers for TCR Vbeta segments and 13 reverse primers for TCR Jbeta segments was used. This immuneACCESS table, as held by TCRdb, lists in-frame sequences with V and J called but not all clones. Of the missing ones, under half trace to an unresolved V gene in checked studies; the others have no known cause. The sample table lists approximately 100,000 clones, roughly nine tenths of them with a count of one. About 8.6% of the sample comes from the top ten. The sequenced sample consisted of PBMCs. The receptor source for this set is a man aged 25 to 40 in good health and CMV-seropositive.

V and J are TRBV14 and TRBJ2-1; 8 nucleotides align to TRBD1. Trimming cost V 5 bases and J 4 bases; bases outside gene matches: 10. CDR3 size: 16 residues. Germline V gene data show CDR1 as SGHDN and CDR2 as FVKESK. The CDR3 nucleotides are TGTGCCAGCAGCAGGACCGGGACAGGTGGATACAATGAGCAGTTCTTC. Encoded protein: CASSRTGTGGYNEQFF.

This clone was recorded once. The J gene is TRBJ1-1, the V gene TRBV9; 11 nucleotides agree with TRBD1. CDR3 length: 16 residues. V shed 6 bases and J 0 bases; nucleotides not matched to a gene: 7. Per germline, CDR1 SGDLS and CDR2 YYNGEE. The CDR3 sequence: CASTRTGGPMNTEAFF. DNA for the CDR3: TGTGCCAGCACGCGGACAGGGGGCCCCATGAACACTGAAGCTTTCTTT.

V usage is TRBV5-1 and J usage is TRBJ2-1; D may be TRBD2 (6 bases). Germline V gene data show CDR1 as SGHRS and CDR2 as YFSETQ. V was cut by 2 bases and J by 9 bases, with 6 bases left in between. The CDR3 contains 11 residues. The DNA of the CDR3 is TGCGCCAGCAGCTTAGCGGGTGAGCAGTTCTTC. Its protein product is CASSLAGEQFF.

V usage is TRBV19 and J usage is TRBJ2-7; TRBD1 matches at 8 bases. This CDR3 is 14 amino acids long. Germline V gene lookup returns CDR1 LNHDA and CDR2 SQIVND (reference sequence). V lost 8 bases and J lost 4; bases outside the gene matches: 10. CDR3 amino acids: CASAEDRDGYEQYF. The CDR3, as DNA: TGTGCCAGTGCCGAGGACAGGGACGGATACGAGCAGTACTTC. The full variable domain, rest sourced from reference TRBV19 and TRBJ2-7, is DGGITQSPKYLFRKEGQNVTLSCEQNLNHDAMYWYRQDPGQGLRLIYYSQIVNDFQKGDIAEGYSVSREKKESFPLTVTSAQKNPTAFYLCASAEDRDGYEQYFGPGTRLTVT.

The gene calls are TRBV7-9 and TRBJ2-3; no reliable D call. This CDR3 is built from 14 residues. CDR1 is SEHNR and CDR2 is FQNEAQ in the germline V gene (reference sequence). The V gene lost 3 bases and the J gene lost 2 bases, with 9 bases spanning the gap. Here the CDR3 reads CASSFLLNTDTQYF. CDR3 DNA sequence: TGTGCCAGCAGCTTTCTACTCAACACAGATACGCAGTATTTT.

V usage is TRBV27 and J usage is TRBJ2-1; tentative D call: TRBD2 (6 bases). The CDR3 is made up of 15 amino acids. Trimming removed 4 bases from V and 7 bases from J, with 17 bases in between. CDR1 and CDR2 (germline): MNHEY, SMNVEV (reference sequence). CDR3 DNA: TGTGCCAGCAGTTGGGGGGAAAGTCACATTAATGAGCAGTTCTTC. Translating it yields CASSWGESHINEQFF.

The chain combines TRBV4-1 with TRBJ2-1; 10 bases align to TRBD1. Germline CDR1 MGHRA, CDR2 YSYEKL. J was trimmed by 10 bases and V by 0 bases; bases with no gene match: 15. This CDR3 comprises 18 residues. CDR3 amino acids: CASSQDRWGGQGRREQFF. The CDR3 DNA reads TGCGCCAGCAGCCAAGATCGTTGGGGGGGACAGGGGAGGAGGGAGCAGTTCTTC.

This clone showed up just a few times. V is TRBV5-1 and J is TRBJ2-1; 7 bases are a match to TRBD1. The CDR3 loop spans 15 amino acids. Germline V gene data show CDR1 as SGHRS and CDR2 as YFSETQ. The J segment lost 0 bases and the V segment lost 4 bases, leaving 4 bases of the junction unmatched. The CDR3 region has the DNA TGCGCCAGCAGCCTGGGGGACAGCTCCTACAATGAGCAGTTCTTC. Protein: CASSLGDSSYNEQFF.

This chain connects TRBV5-1 to TRBJ1-3; 8 nucleotides align to TRBD1. The CDR3 is 19 amino acids. The junction had 18 bases not matched to a gene; V was cut back by 0 bases and J by 7 bases. CDR1 is SGHRS, CDR2 YFSETQ, per germline. This CDR3 is CASSLAGGDRGALENTIYF. The CDR3 bases are TGCGCCAGCAGCTTGGCAGGGGGCGATCGGGGTGCCCTTGAGAACACCATATATTTT.

The genes are TRBV27 and TRBJ2-7, with D possibly TRBD1 on 5 matching bases. This CDR3 comprises 15 residues. Trimming left V 2 bases short and J 1 base short, with 12 bases between. Germline CDR1 and CDR2: MNHEY and SMNVEV (reference sequence). CDR3 bases: TGTGCCAGCAGTTTACGACAGTTTAATTCCTACGAGCAGTACTTC. This codes for CASSLRQFNSYEQYF.

V and J are TRBV5-4 and TRBJ2-7, with TRBD2 identical over 12 bases. The CDR3 is 18 amino acids. Germline V lookup: CDR1 SGHNT, CDR2 YYREEE (reference sequence). Losses at the gene ends were 0 bases for V and 4 bases for J; bases not matched to a gene: 11. DNA for the CDR3: TGTGCCAGCAGCTTGGATGGTCTAGCGGGAGGGCAAGGATACGAGCAGTACTTC. Protein: CASSLDGLAGGQGYEQYF.

This sequence joins TRBV10-3 and TRBJ2-7; tentatively, D is TRBD1 (5 bases). Per the germline V gene, CDR1 is ENHRY and CDR2 is SYGVKD. The V and J ends lost 4 bases and 2 bases respectively, with 21 bases between them. This CDR3 spans 17 amino acids. CDR3 loop: CAISGSTETSSTYEQYF. The CDR3 nucleotides are TGTGCCATCAGTGGGTCGACAGAGACCTCCTCCACCTACGAGCAGTACTTC.

The V call is TRBV29-1, the J call TRBJ1-4; tentative D call: TRBD1 (5 bases). CDR1 is SQVTM, CDR2 ANQGSEA, per germline. Trimming removed 5 bases at V and 4 bases at J, with 8 bases between. The CDR3 consists of 12 residues. CDR3 amino acids: CSVRQHNEKLFF. The CDR3 coding sequence is TGCAGCGTTCGACAGCATAATGAAAAACTGTTTTTT.

This CDR3 is CASSSNGPYEQYF. The CDR3, as DNA: TGTGCCAGCAGTTCTAATGGGCCCTACGAGCAGTACTTC. This chain joins TRBV27 and TRBJ2-7, with unresolved D. The germline CDR1 and CDR2 sequences are MNHEY and SMNVEV (reference sequence). The CDR3 extends over 13 amino acids. V lost 4 bases, J lost 2 bases, and 9 bases lay in between.

The V call is TRBV19, the J call TRBJ2-7, with 7 bases that match TRBD1. The germline CDR1 and CDR2 sequences are LNHDA and SQIVND (reference sequence). V shed 4 bases and J 1 base; nucleotides not matched to a gene: 1. This CDR3 contains 13 residues. This CDR3 is CASSTGQSYEQYF. CDR3 nucleotides: TGTGCCAGTAGTACGGGACAGTCCTACGAGCAGTACTTC.

This chain connects TRBV28 to TRBJ1-1; tentatively, D is TRBD1 (6 bases). Germline V CDR1 and CDR2: MDHEN, SYDVKM. The CDR3 loop spans 16 amino acids. V dropped 4 bases and J dropped 4 bases, with 19 bases sitting between them. In DNA, the CDR3 is TGTGCCAGCAGTTGGGGCAGGGGTGGAAGGCCCACTGAAGCTTTCTTT. Its translation: CASSWGRGGRPTEAFF.

The chain combines TRBV7-9 with TRBJ2-5, with 9 bases that match TRBD2. The V and J ends lost 4 bases and 5 bases, in that order; junction bases with no gene match: 11. This CDR3 comprises 16 residues. Germline V gene data show CDR1 as SEHNR and CDR2 as FQNEAQ (reference sequence). The CDR3 nucleotides read TGTGCCAGCAGCTCCATGAGCGGGAGGCTGGGGGAGACCCAGTACTTC. Protein product: CASSSMSGRLGETQYF.

The CDR3 nucleotides are TGTGCCAGCAGTTTATTGACAGGAGATCAGCCCCAGCATTTT. It specifies CASSLLTGDQPQHF. The chain employs TRBV28 and TRBJ1-5; D possibly corresponds to TRBD1 (6 bases). The CDR3 is made up of 14 amino acids. V was pared by 1 base and J by 5 bases, with 9 bases between. Germline V lookup: CDR1 MDHEN, CDR2 SYDVKM.

The chain couples TRBV19 to TRBJ1-2; 8 nucleotides match TRBD1. Germline V gene lookup returns CDR1 LNHDA and CDR2 SQIVND (reference sequence). V lost 6 bases to trimming and J lost 4 bases; unmatched junction nucleotides: 10. The CDR3 totals 15 residues. CDR3 protein: CASSPRQGFGYGYTF. CDR3 coding DNA: TGTGCCAGTAGCCCTCGACAGGGGTTTGGCTATGGCTACACCTTC.